Shown below are 19 T cell receptor beta chains from a single sample sequenced in a study of cytomegalovirus exposure and HLA in healthy donors. It was with 60 Vbeta and 13 Jbeta primers that the PCR ran. TCRdb's copy holds only in-frame clones and misses some; the assay was immunoSEQ multiplex PCR. Of over 100,000 clones listed, approximately 87% are singletons. Sequenced material: PBMCs. The receptors shown here come from a man aged 40-49 years in good health and CMV-seronegative.

The rearrangement uses TRBV2 and TRBJ2-7; a possible D gene is TRBD2 (7 bases). The ends were cut back, 1 base at V and 3 bases at J, with 10 bases in the middle. The germline V gene has CDR1 SNHLY and CDR2 FYNNEI. The CDR3 is made up of 14 amino acids. This CDR3 is CASSEGGGGYEQYF. Here the CDR3 DNA reads TGTGCCAGCAGTGAAGGCGGGGGCGGCTACGAGCAGTACTTC.

The chain is built from TRBV7-6 and TRBJ2-3, with D perhaps matching TRBD1 (6 bases). The ends were cut back, 2 bases at V and 2 bases at J, with 11 bases in the middle. This CDR3 region has 15 residues. Germline CDR1 is SGHVS and CDR2 is FNYEAQ. The CDR3 region has the DNA TGTGCCAGCAGCTTAAGAAGGGGGAACACAGATACGCAGTATTTT. It translates to CASSLRRGNTDTQYF.

This clone was detected only once. This chain links TRBV5-6 with TRBJ2-5; TRBD2 is a possible D gene (6 bases). The CDR3 consists of 15 residues. From germline, CDR1 is SGHDT and CDR2 YYEEEE. Between the trimmed V and J ends, which lost 1 base and 4 bases, there was a span of 14 bases. CDR3: CASSLKAGKRETQYF. As DNA, the CDR3 is TGTGCCAGCAGCTTGAAGGCGGGGAAGAGAGAGACCCAGTACTTC.

The J gene is TRBJ1-2, the V gene TRBV19; D might be TRBD1 (5 bases). The germline gives CDR1 LNHDA, CDR2 SQIVND (reference sequence). The CDR3 covers 14 residues. V shed 5 bases and J shed 0 bases, with 10 bases lying between them. CDR3 nucleotides: TGTGCCAGTAGTGACAGCCCTACTAACTATGGCTACACCTTC. This translates into CASSDSPTNYGYTF.

This clone was seen only a few times. This sequence joins TRBV5-1 and TRBJ2-1, with D unresolved. Germline CDR1 reads SGHRS; CDR2 reads YFSETQ. With 1 base removed from V and 12 bases from J, the gap between germline ends came to 14 bases. This CDR3 is built from 13 residues. CDR3 sequence reads: CASSLYVGDVQFF. For the CDR3, the DNA is TGCGCCAGCAGCTTGTATGTAGGAGATGTGCAGTTCTTC.

V gene TRBV30 combines with J gene TRBJ1-1, with D perhaps matching TRBD1 (6 bases). The germline V gene encodes CDR1 GTSNPN and CDR2 SVGIG (reference sequence). The CDR3 extends over 17 amino acids. Deletions cut 2 bases from V and 5 bases from J, with 24 bases between. The DNA for the CDR3 is TGTGCCTGGAGTAGGGGTGTGGGGGGGGCCTGGAATACTGAAGCTTTCTTT. This sequence encodes CAWSRGVGGAWNTEAFF. The variable domain in full, with the rest retrieved from reference TRBV30 and TRBJ1-1, is SQTIHQWPATLVQPVGSPLSLECTVEGTSNPNLYWYRQAAGRGLQLLFYSVGIGQISSEVPQNLSASRPQDRQFILSSKKLLLSDSGFYLCAWSRGVGGAWNTEAFFGQGTRLTVV.

This chain uses TRBV6-1 with TRBJ1-2; the match to TRBD1 covers 7 bases. The CDR3 has 14 residues. The V gene's germline CDR1 is MNHNS and CDR2 SASEGT. V shed 7 bases and J 2 bases; nucleotides not matched to a gene: 7. The CDR3 DNA is TGTGCCAGCAACTTTAACAGGGGAAACTATGGCTACACCTTC. Its protein is CASNFNRGNYGYTF.

The chain recombines TRBV5-1 with TRBJ1-2, with 7 bases aligning to TRBD1. J lost 8 bases, V lost 0 bases, and 19 bases had no gene match. Germline V gives CDR1 SGHRS, CDR2 YFSETQ. The CDR3 runs 18 residues. The CDR3, as DNA: TGCGCCAGCAGCTTGGCGGACAGGAGCCAGTTGGGGGTCCGGGGCTACACCTTC. It translates to CASSLADRSQLGVRGYTF. Variable domain in full (rest from reference TRBV5-1 and TRBJ1-2): KAGVTQTPRYLIKTRGQQVTLSCSPISGHRSVSWYQQTPGQGLQFLFEYFSETQRNKGNFPGRFSGRQFSNSRSEMNVSTLELGDSALYLCASSLADRSQLGVRGYTFGSGTRLTVV.

The rearrangement links TRBV4-1 to TRBJ1-2; 7 bases are shared with TRBD1. Germline V gene data show CDR1 as MGHRA and CDR2 as YSYEKL. The CDR3 length is 16 residues. V was pared by 3 bases and J by 2 bases, with 9 bases of the junction left unmatched. The CDR3 reads CASSQPTGRLNYGYTF. The CDR3 nucleotides read TGCGCCAGCAGCCAGCCGACAGGGAGACTCAACTATGGCTACACCTTC.

The count of this clone is one. The chain is built from TRBV6-4 and TRBJ1-2; TRBD1 matches 10 bases. The junction had 6 bases not matched to a gene; V was cut back by 6 bases and J by 5 bases. The length of the CDR3 is 14 residues. Germline V gene lookup returns CDR1 MRHNA and CDR2 SNTAGT. DNA for the CDR3: TGTGCCAGCAGGCCGGGACAGGGGATATATGGCTACACCTTC. Its protein is CASRPGQGIYGYTF.

This chain connects TRBV19 to TRBJ1-3; D unresolved. This CDR3 spans 12 amino acids. From germline, CDR1 is LNHDA and CDR2 SQIVND (reference sequence). V was cut by 3 bases and J by 4 bases, with 4 bases left in between. The CDR3 region has the DNA TGTGCCAGTAGTATTAGAGGAAACACCATATATTTT. Amino acid sequence: CASSIRGNTIYF.

This clone has just one count. The chain joins TRBV5-1 to TRBJ1-2; 9 bases align to TRBD1. Germline V gene lookup returns CDR1 SGHRS and CDR2 YFSETQ. This CDR3 spans 15 amino acids. Trimming removed 0 bases from V and 8 bases from J; junction bases left unmatched: 8. CDR3 in amino acids: CASSLEGTGIGGYTF. The CDR3 DNA follows: TGCGCCAGCAGCTTGGAGGGGACAGGGATCGGCGGCTACACCTTC.

This chain connects TRBV2 to TRBJ2-1; no reliable D call. The germline V gene has CDR1 SNHLY and CDR2 FYNNEI. Trimming removed 4 bases at V and 4 bases at J, with 8 bases between. The CDR3 loop spans 13 amino acids. The CDR3 loop is CASSGSSYNEQFF. The DNA of the CDR3 is TGTGCCAGCAGTGGTAGCAGTTACAATGAGCAGTTCTTC. Drawing the rest from reference TRBV2 and TRBJ2-1, the complete variable domain is EPEVTQTPSHQVTQMGQEVILRCVPISNHLYFYWYRQILGQKVEFLVSFYNNEISEKSEIFDDQFSVERPDGSNFTLKIRSTKLEDSAMYFCASSGSSYNEQFFGPGTRLTVL.

A few counts support this clone. The V call is TRBV30, the J call TRBJ2-3; 8 nucleotides line up with TRBD2. The trim removed 1 base at V and 1 base at J, leaving 1 base unmatched. The CDR3 covers 14 residues. Germline V gives CDR1 GTSNPN, CDR2 SVGIG (reference sequence). Written as DNA, the CDR3 is TGTGCCTGGAGTGGAGCGGGGGGCACAGATACGCAGTATTTT. Its translation: CAWSGAGGTDTQYF.

This rearrangement joins TRBV5-1 to TRBJ2-1; 9 nucleotides line up with TRBD2. This CDR3 comprises 15 residues. Looked up from germline, CDR1 is SGHRS and CDR2 is YFSETQ. V was clipped by 4 bases and J by 4 bases; unmatched bases: 6. CDR3 coding DNA: TGCGCCAGCAGCCAGGCGACTAGCGGATACAATGAGCAGTTCTTC. It specifies CASSQATSGYNEQFF.

V is TRBV7-3 and J is TRBJ2-1, with 9 positions matching TRBD1. The CDR3 length is 15 residues. Per germline, CDR1 SGHTA and CDR2 FQGTGA. The junction had 3 bases not matched to a gene; V was cut back by 3 bases and J by 3 bases. The CDR3 nucleotides are TGTGCCAGCAGCTTGGGACAGGGAAGCTACAATGAGCAGTTCTTC. This gives the protein CASSLGQGSYNEQFF.

This chain uses TRBV5-1 with TRBJ2-5; 7 bases map to TRBD2. The trim removed 3 bases at V and 0 bases at J, leaving 11 bases unmatched. From germline, CDR1 is SGHRS and CDR2 YFSETQ. This CDR3 spans 17 amino acids. Written as DNA, the CDR3 is TGCGCCAGCAGCTGGGACTATCGGGGGGAGTACCAAGAGACCCAGTACTTC. Translation gives CASSWDYRGEYQETQYF.

This clone was seen only a few times. This chain links TRBV19 with TRBJ1-5, with a possible D match to TRBD1 (5 bases). The CDR3 sequence is 13 residues long. Germline CDR1 reads LNHDA; CDR2 reads SQIVND (reference sequence). V was pared by 7 bases and J by 4 bases, with 11 bases between. The CDR3 DNA reads TGTGCCAGTACCCAGACAGCTAATCAGCCCCAGCATTTT. Translating it yields CASTQTANQPQHF.

The chain employs TRBV11-2 and TRBJ1-3; D ambiguous. Trimming removed 6 bases at V and 0 bases at J, with 12 bases between. The CDR3 loop spans 15 amino acids. CDR1 SGHAT and CDR2 FQNNGV come from the germline V gene. As DNA, the CDR3 is TGTGCCAGCAGTCCACAGATCGGCTCTGGAAACACCATATATTTT. Its translation is CASSPQIGSGNTIYF. The full variable domain, rest sourced from reference TRBV11-2 and TRBJ1-3, is EAGVAQSPRYKIIEKRQSVAFWCNPISGHATLYWYQQILGQGPKLLIQFQNNGVVDDSQLPKDRFSAERLKGVDSTLKIQPAKLEDSAVYLCASSPQIGSGNTIYFGEGSWLTVV.